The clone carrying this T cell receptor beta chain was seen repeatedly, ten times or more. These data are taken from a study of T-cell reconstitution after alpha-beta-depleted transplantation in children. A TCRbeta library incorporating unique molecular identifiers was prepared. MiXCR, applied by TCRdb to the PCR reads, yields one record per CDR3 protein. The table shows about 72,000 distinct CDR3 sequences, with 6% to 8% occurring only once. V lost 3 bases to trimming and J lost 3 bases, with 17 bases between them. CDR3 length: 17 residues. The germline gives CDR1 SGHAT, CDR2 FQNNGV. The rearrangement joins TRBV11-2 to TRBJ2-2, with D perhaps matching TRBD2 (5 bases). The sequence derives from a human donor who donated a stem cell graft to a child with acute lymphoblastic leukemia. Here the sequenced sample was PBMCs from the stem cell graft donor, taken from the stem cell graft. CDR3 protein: CASSFDRGFSYTGELFF. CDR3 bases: TGTGCCAGCAGCTTCGATCGGGGTTTTTCGTACACCGGGGAGCTGTTTTTT.